Sequencing of this TCR beta chain was carried out in a study of blood T cell repertoires in COVID-19. About the research overall: Specimens from acute and convalescent COVID-19 originated in the United States, Italy and Spain.

This clone was seen just once. Some clones are missing from TCRdb's copy, which holds only in-frame ones; the method was immunoSEQ multiplex PCR. This sample yields 200,000 to 300,000 clones, of which just under 90% are seen a single time; around 3.5% belongs to the top ten. The sequence derives from a woman aged 40-49 years with acute or convalescent COVID-19. Material for sequencing was peripheral blood.

For the CDR3, the DNA is TGTGCCAGCAGTGAAGGGGGCAAAGCAGGGAACTATGGCTACACCTTC. It yields the protein CASSEGGKAGNYGYTF. This chain connects TRBV25-1 to TRBJ1-2; D perhaps matches TRBD1 (6 bases). This CDR3 has 16 amino acids. Germline V gene data show CDR1 as MGHDK and CDR2 as SYGVNS. V dropped 2 bases and J dropped 2 bases, with 15 bases sitting between them.